This record covers a single T cell receptor beta chain. This entry comes from a study of blood T cell repertoires in COVID-19. CDR3 length: 14 residues. Using immunoSEQ multiplex PCR, the repertoire was profiled, and TCRdb retains in-frame clones only, with some absent. The sample shows about 190,000 clones, roughly 80% of them seen only once. This TCR was sampled from a man aged 50 to 59 who had recovered from COVID-19. V gene TRBV21-1 combines with J gene TRBJ1-5; no check of the table's D call, TRBD1, against the DNA was made. TRBV21-1 is a pseudogene locus. Specimen: peripheral blood. CDR3 region: CASIILPGWRPQHF. The CDR3 DNA reads as TGTGCCAGCATCATACTCCCAGGGTGGCGGCCCCAGCATTTT.